The subject of this entry is one TCR beta chain. No antigen is known for it. This record belongs to a study of CD8 T cells in Susac syndrome. Study-wide results and caveats: Within Susac syndrome CD4+ T cell repertoires, clonal expansion was not evident.

Germline CDR1 reads SGDLS; CDR2 reads YYNGEE. V lost 3 bases, J lost 1 base, and 0 bases stayed unmatched. The CDR3 spans 14 residues. Random-hexamer reverse transcription was applied to about 0.45 to 1 ug RNA. TCRdb passed the immunoSEQ multiplex PCR reads through MiXCR, listing each CDR3 protein once. Counted here are around 230,000 distinct CDR3 sequences, 90% to 97% occurring once; the ten biggest clones make up approximately 0.094%. TEMRA cells were FACS-enriched, unlike CD8+ and CD4+ T cells, which were negatively isolated. Sequences were obtained from CD4+ T cells from PBMCs. The TCR originated in a human donor with Susac syndrome. The rearrangement links TRBV9 to TRBJ2-2, with TRBD1 matching 7 bases. DNA of the CDR3: TGTGCCAGCAGCGACAGGGGGAACACCGGGGAGCTGTTTTTT. Its protein is CASSDRGNTGELFF.